This T cell receptor (beta chain) was captured in a study of early T cells in non-severe SARS-CoV-2 infection. This clonotype was picked up many times. Individual cDNA molecules carried attached unique molecular identifiers. TCRdb recomputed calls from the 5' RACE reads with MiXCR, one row per CDR3 protein. The sample lists about 37,000 distinct CDR3 sequences, around 6.1% occurring once. CDR3 size: 15 residues. Germline V gene data show CDR1 as SGHVS and CDR2 as FQNEAQ. V dropped 1 base and J dropped 9 bases, with 13 bases sitting between them. The clonotype originates from an adult who was a healthcare worker with PCR-confirmed SARS-CoV-2 infection or an uninfected control (not recorded which). This chain links TRBV7-8 with TRBJ1-6, with TRBD1 as a possible D gene (6 bases). Sequencing was done on a sample of whole blood. The CDR3 DNA reads TGTGCCAGCAGCTTAGAACAGGGCGGGTTTTCACCCCTCCACTTT. Protein: CASSLEQGGFSPLHF.